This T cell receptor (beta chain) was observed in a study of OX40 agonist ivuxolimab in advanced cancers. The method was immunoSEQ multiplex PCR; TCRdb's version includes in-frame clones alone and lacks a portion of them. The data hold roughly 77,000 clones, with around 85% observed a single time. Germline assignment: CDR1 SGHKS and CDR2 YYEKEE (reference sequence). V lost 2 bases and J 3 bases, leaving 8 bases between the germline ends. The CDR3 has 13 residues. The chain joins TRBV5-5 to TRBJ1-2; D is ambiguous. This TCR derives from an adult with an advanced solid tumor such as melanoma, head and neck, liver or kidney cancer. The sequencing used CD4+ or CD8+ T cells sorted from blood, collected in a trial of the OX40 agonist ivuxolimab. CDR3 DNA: TGTGCCAGCAGCTTCAGGAGGCACTATGGCTACACCTTC. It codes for CASSFRRHYGYTF.